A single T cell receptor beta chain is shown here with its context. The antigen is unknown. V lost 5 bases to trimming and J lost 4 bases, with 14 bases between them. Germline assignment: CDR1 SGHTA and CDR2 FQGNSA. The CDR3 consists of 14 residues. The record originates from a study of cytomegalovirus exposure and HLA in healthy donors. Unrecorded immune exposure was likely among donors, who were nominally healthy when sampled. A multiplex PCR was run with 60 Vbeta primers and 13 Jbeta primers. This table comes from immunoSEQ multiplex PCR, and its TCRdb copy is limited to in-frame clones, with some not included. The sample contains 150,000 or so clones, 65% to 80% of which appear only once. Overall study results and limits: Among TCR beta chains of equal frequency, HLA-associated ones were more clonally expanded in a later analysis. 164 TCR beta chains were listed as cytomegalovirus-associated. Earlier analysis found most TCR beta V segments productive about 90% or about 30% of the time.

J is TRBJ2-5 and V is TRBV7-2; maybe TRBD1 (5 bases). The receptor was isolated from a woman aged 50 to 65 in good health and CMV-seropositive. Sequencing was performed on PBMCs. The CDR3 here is CASSLEDTRETQYF. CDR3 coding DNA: TGTGCCAGCAGCCTAGAGGACACTCGAGAGACCCAGTACTTC.